This section outlines one TCR beta chain sequence together with its context. Clones were read by immunoSEQ multiplex PCR, and TCRdb kept only the in-frame ones, dropping some. There are around 450,000 clones in the sample; 87% occur only once, and around 0.7% lies in the top ten. Trimming left V 6 bases short and J 4 bases short, with 25 bases between. Germline assignment: CDR1 SGHNT and CDR2 YYREEE (reference sequence). This CDR3 is 17 amino acids long. The data derive from a study of blood T cell repertoires in COVID-19. The overall study: The samples span acute and convalescent COVID-19 from the United States, Italy and Spain.

Cohort assignment relied on participant-reported clinical history. The study counted Cohort 3 donors as recovered given two negative PCRs, clearance, or symptom resolution. This rearrangement joins TRBV5-4 to TRBJ1-2; D remains unclear. This clonotype was sampled from a woman aged 18-35 years who had recovered from COVID-19. Sample: PBMCs or T cells enriched from blood (not recorded which). CDR3 amino acids: CASTPELKGDGGYGYTF. The CDR3 bases are TGTGCCAGCACCCCGGAATTAAAAGGTGATGGCGGCTATGGCTACACCTTC. Looking up the rest from reference TRBV5-4 and TRBJ1-2 gives the full variable domain: ETGVTQSPTHLIKTRGQQVTLRCSSQSGHNTVSWYQQALGQGPQFIFQYYREEENGRGNFPPRFSGLQFPNYSSELNVNALELDDSALYLCASTPELKGDGGYGYTFGSGTRLTVV.